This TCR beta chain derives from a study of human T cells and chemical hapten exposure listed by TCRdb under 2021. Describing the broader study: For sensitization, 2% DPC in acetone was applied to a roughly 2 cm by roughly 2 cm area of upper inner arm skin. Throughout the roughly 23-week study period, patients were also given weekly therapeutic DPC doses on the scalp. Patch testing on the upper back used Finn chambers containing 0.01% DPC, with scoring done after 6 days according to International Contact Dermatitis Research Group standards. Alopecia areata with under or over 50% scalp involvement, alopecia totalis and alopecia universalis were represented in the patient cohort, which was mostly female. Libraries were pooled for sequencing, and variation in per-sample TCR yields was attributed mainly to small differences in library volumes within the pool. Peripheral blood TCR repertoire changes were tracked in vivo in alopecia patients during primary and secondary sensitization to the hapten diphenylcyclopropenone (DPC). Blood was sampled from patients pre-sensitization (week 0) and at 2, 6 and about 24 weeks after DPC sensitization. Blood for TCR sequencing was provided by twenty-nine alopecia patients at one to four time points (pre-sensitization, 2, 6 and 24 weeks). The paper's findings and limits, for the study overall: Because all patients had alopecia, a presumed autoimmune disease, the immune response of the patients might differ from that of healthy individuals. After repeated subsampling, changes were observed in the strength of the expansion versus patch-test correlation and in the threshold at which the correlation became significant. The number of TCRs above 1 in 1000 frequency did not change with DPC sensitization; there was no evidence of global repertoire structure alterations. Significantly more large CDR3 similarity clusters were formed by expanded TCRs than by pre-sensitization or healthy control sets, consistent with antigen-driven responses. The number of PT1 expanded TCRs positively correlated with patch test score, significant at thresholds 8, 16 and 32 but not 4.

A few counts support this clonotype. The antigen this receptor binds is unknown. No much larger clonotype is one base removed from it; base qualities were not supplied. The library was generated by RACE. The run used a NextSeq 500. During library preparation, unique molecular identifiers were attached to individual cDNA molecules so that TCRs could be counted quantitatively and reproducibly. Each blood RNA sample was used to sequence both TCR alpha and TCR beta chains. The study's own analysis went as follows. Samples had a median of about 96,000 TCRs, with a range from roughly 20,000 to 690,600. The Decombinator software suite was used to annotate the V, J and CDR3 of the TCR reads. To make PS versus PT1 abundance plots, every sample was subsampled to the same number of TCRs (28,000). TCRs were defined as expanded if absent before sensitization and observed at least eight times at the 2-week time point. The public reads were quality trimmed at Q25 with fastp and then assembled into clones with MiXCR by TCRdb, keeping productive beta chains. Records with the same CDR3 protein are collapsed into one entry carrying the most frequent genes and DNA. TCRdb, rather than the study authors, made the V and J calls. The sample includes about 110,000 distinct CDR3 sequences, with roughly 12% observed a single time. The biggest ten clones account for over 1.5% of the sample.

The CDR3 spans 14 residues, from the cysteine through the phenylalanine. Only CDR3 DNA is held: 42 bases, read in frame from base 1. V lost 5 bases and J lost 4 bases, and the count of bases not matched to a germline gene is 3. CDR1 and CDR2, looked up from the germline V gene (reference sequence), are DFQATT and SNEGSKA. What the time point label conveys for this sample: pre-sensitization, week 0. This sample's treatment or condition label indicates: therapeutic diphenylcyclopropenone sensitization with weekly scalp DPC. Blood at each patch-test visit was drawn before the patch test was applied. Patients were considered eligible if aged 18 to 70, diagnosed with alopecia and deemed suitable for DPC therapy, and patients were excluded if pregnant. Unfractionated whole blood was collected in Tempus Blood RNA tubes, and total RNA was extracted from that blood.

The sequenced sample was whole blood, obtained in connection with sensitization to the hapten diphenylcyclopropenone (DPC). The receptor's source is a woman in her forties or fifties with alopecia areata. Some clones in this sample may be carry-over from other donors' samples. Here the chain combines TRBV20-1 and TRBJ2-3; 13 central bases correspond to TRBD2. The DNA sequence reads TGCAGTGCTCCACTAGCGGGAGGGGCAGATACGCAGTATTTT. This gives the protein CSAPLAGGADTQYF.